These 3 T cell receptor beta chains originate from one sample sequenced in a study of cytomegalovirus exposure and HLA in healthy donors. Both 60 Vbeta primers and 13 Jbeta primers went into the PCR. Data came from immunoSEQ multiplex PCR; TCRdb stores just in-frame clones and leaves some out. Its clone listing holds tens of thousands of clones. The sample comprised PBMCs. The receptors originated from a male donor in good health and CMV-seronegative.

V usage is TRBV28 and J usage is TRBJ2-7; 9 positions agree with TRBD1. From germline, CDR1 is MDHEN and CDR2 SYDVKM. The CDR3 loop spans 13 amino acids. The J segment lost 4 bases and the V segment lost 8 bases, leaving 6 bases of the junction unmatched. The CDR3: CASVQGARYEQYF. The CDR3 nucleotides are TGTGCCAGCGTACAGGGGGCGCGTTACGAGCAGTACTTC.

V gene TRBV7-2 combines with J gene TRBJ2-2; D gene ambiguous. Germline CDR1 SGHTA, CDR2 FQGNSA. V lost 4 bases and J 6 bases, leaving 15 bases between the germline ends. This CDR3 is 15 amino acids long. CDR3 bases: TGTGCCAGCAGCTCAGCAGAGTCCCACTCCGGGGAGCTGTTTTTT. Translating gives CASSSAESHSGELFF.

This chain joins TRBV5-6 and TRBJ1-2; TRBD1 matches 7 bases. With V trimmed by 4 bases and J by 4 bases, 7 bases remained unmatched. Per the germline V gene, CDR1 is SGHDT and CDR2 is YYEEEE. This CDR3 has 14 residues. As DNA, the CDR3 is TGTGCCAGCAGCACGACAGGGATTGGCTATGGCTACACCTTC. Amino acid sequence: CASSTTGIGYGYTF.